This T cell receptor beta chain was found in a study of identical twins. General study findings and limits: Fewer insertions marked abundant cord blood beta clonotypes; young adult naive trended weakly, memory not at all. Diverse VJ usage suggested most zero-insertion clonotypes were not invariant T cells. Less excess twin sharing appeared in beta out-of-frame sequences.

This clonotype has only a few counts. Its antigen is unknown. TCRdb reprocessed the 5' RACE reads with MiXCR, giving one entry per CDR3 protein. The sample gives a few hundred thousand distinct CDR3 sequences, roughly 12% of which show up once; roughly 4% is in the top ten. These data also formed part of another study, on yellow fever vaccine responses in identical twins.

The receptor was derived from a woman between 18 and 30 years old in good health. Sequencing input: memory (CD45RO+) T cells sorted from blood.

The CDR3 nucleotides read TGTGCCAGCAGACTCGCTAGCGGCTACGAGCAGTACTTC. It is translated as CASRLASGYEQYF. The V gene is TRBV12-3 or TRBV12-4, the J gene TRBJ2-7, with TRBD2 identical over 7 bases. There are 13 residues in the CDR3. J was trimmed by 3 bases and V by 6 bases; bases with no gene match: 5.